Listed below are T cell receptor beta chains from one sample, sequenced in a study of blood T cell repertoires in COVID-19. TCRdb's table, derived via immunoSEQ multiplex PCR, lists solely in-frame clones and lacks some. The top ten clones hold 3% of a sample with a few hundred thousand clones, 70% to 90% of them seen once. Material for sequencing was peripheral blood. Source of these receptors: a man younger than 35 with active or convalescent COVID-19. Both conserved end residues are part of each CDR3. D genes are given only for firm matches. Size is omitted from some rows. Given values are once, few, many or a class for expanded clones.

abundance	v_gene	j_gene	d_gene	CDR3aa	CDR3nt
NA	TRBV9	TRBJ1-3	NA	CASTEDRRNTRRNTIYF	TGTGCCAGCACCGAAGACAGGAGAAACACGCGTCGAAACACCATATATTTT
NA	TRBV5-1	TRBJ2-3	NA	CASRSGGATGTDTQYF	TGCGCCAGCAGGAGTGGCGGGGCCACGGGCACAGATACGCAGTATTTT
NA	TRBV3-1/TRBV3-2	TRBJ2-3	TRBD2	CASSSGGREVPDTQYF	TGTGCCAGCAGCTCCGGGGGGCGGGAGGTCCCAGATACGCAGTATTTT
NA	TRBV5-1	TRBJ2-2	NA	CASSDPGNTGELFF	TGCGCCAGCAGCGACCCAGGGAACACCGGGGAGCTGTTTTTT
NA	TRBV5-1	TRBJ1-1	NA	CASRNGLPSTEAFF	TGCGCCAGTCGTAATGGGCTCCCCTCCACTGAAGCTTTCTTT
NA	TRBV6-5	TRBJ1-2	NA	CASSYRGDGYTF	TGTGCCAGCAGTTACAGGGGCGATGGCTACACCTTC
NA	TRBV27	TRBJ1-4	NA	CASSSAGITTTNEKLFF	TGTGCCAGCAGTTCGGCAGGGATAACAACAACTAATGAAAAACTGTTTTTT
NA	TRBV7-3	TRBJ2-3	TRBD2	CASSQPLAGGLDTQYF	TGTGCCAGCAGCCAACCCCTAGCGGGAGGTTTAGATACGCAGTATTTT
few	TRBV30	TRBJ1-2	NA	CAWSITGRGYGYTF	TGTGCCTGGAGTATTACAGGTCGTGGCTATGGCTACACCTTC
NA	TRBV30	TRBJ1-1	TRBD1	CACGQGNTEAFF	TGTGCCTGCGGACAGGGGAACACTGAAGCTTTCTTT